This record covers a single T cell receptor (beta chain). Its antigen is still unknown. The CDR3 has 12 residues. V was clipped by 5 bases and J by 0 bases, with 8 bases between them. Germline CDR1 reads DFQATT; CDR2 reads SNEGSKA (reference sequence). With a J-beta primer mix and a sample-barcoded 5' primer, a second PCR ran roughly 6 to 12 cycles. TCRdb used MiXCR to reprocess the 5' RACE reads, holding one entry per CDR3 protein. This table holds about 640,000 distinct CDR3 sequences, under 70% found once. The data originate from a study of blood T cells in healthy people across ages. Background on the study: Capture via template switching afforded approximately one barcoded beta molecule per two T cells. Overall study results and limits: Expanded clonotype changes were possibly confounded by unknown donor CMV status.

The specimen was blood. The rearrangement uses TRBV20-1 and TRBJ2-7; D possibly corresponds to TRBD2 (5 bases). This receptor was obtained from a man in his 60s in good health. DNA for the CDR3: TGCAGTGCTGGGAGTAACTCCTACGAGCAGTACTTC. Translated, it gives CSAGSNSYEQYF.